This T cell receptor (beta chain) was sequenced in a study of blood T cell repertoires in COVID-19. In the original processing: Amplification of reference gene primers provided the estimated nucleated cell counts. This table comes from immunoSEQ multiplex PCR, and its TCRdb copy is limited to in-frame clones, with some not included. The D gene and trimming were derived from the DNA, and the V and J assignments and clone size from that table. The repertoire consists of 200,000 or so clones, with around 81% occurring once and the leading ten covering 7.4%. Only a few counts were recorded for this clone. Assignments of participants to cohorts depended upon their own reported clinical history. Trimming removed 2 bases from V and 3 bases from J, with 10 bases in between. CDR3 length: 15 amino acids. CDR1 and CDR2 from the germline V gene are SGHAT and FQNNGV.

Sequencing was performed on PBMCs or T cells enriched from blood (not recorded which). The chain joins TRBV11-2 to TRBJ1-4, with D possibly matching TRBD1 (5 bases). The receptor's source is a middle-aged woman with acute COVID-19. The CDR3: CASSLLGGANEKLFF. The DNA of the CDR3 is TGTGCCAGCAGCTTATTAGGAGGGGCTAATGAAAAACTGTTTTTT.